The clone carrying this T cell receptor (beta chain) was seen more than once but under ten times. The antigen remains unidentified. The data stem from a study of T cells after posttransplantation cyclophosphamide. Findings and caveats of the study: Blood and skin or GI T cell repertoires showed limited TRB overlap.

TCRdb keeps only in-frame clones here, not all; method: immunoSEQ multiplex PCR. The sample records about 24,000 clones, around 86% being singletons. Input material: PBMCs. This TCR came from a woman aged 55-69 years with a blood cancer, CMV-positive, and with a related stem cell donor.

CDR3 amino acids: CASSEEGRTSDEQFF. In DNA form, the CDR3 reads TGTGCCAGCAGTGAAGAGGGGAGGACTAGCGATGAGCAGTTCTTC. V and J are TRBV6-1 and TRBJ2-1; 9 bases match TRBD2. In germline, CDR1 is MNHNS, CDR2 SASEGT. This CDR3 region has 15 residues. J was trimmed by 8 bases and V by 1 base; bases with no gene match: 6.